The 25 T cell receptor beta chains below were found in one sample sequenced in a study of shared clonotypes between healthy human individuals. The protocol was immunoSEQ multiplex PCR, while the TCRdb copy is restricted to in-frame clones and leaves out a portion. The repertoire holds some 690,000 clones, with 90% as singletons. Input material: memory CD8+ T cells from PBMCs. Sample subset: CD45RO+ cells pooled with CCR7-negative TemRA cells. The source is a man aged 18 to 29 in good health. Some clones in this sample may be carry-over from other donors' samples.

The J gene is TRBJ2-7, the V gene TRBV10-3; D is undetermined. Per the germline V gene, CDR1 is ENHRY and CDR2 is SYGVKD. The CDR3 runs to 11 residues. Between the trimmed V and J ends, which lost 8 bases and 6 bases, there was a span of 11 bases. The CDR3 coding sequence is TGTGCCATCGGACCCTCCGCCGAGCAGTACTTC. Its translation is CAIGPSAEQYF.

This clone was seen a single time. V gene TRBV19 combines with J gene TRBJ2-1; D remains ambiguous. Germline V lookup: CDR1 LNHDA, CDR2 SQIVND (reference sequence). This CDR3 has 14 residues. V lost 5 bases and J lost 7, with 15 bases in between. This chain's CDR3 is CASSSVPTLNEQFF. The CDR3 DNA is TGTGCCAGTAGTTCCGTTCCAACGTTGAATGAGCAGTTCTTC.

The J gene is TRBJ1-1, the V gene TRBV27; the D gene is possibly TRBD1 (5 bases). V dropped 3 bases and J dropped 2 bases, with 13 bases sitting between them. From germline, CDR1 is MNHEY and CDR2 SMNVEV (reference sequence). There are 15 residues in the CDR3. CDR3 sequence: CASSFSGTYNTEAFF. The CDR3 nucleotides are TGTGCCAGCAGTTTCTCCGGGACCTACAACACTGAAGCTTTCTTT.

Only one count was recorded for this clone. V gene TRBV27 combines with J gene TRBJ2-7, with a possible D match to TRBD2 (5 bases). This CDR3 spans 13 amino acids. Germline loops: CDR1 MNHEY, CDR2 SMNVEV (reference sequence). The V and J ends lost 0 bases and 6 bases respectively, with 9 bases between them. This chain's CDR3 is CASSLSASPEQYF. Here the CDR3 DNA reads TGTGCCAGCAGTTTATCTGCTAGCCCCGAGCAGTACTTC.

Comment on this clone: This sample also contains other DNA sequences that code for the same CDR3. This rearrangement joins TRBV27 to TRBJ2-7, with 9 bases aligning to TRBD1. The ends lost 3 bases at V and 1 base at J; junction bases unmatched: 4. This CDR3 has 15 residues. In germline, CDR1 is MNHEY, CDR2 SMNVEV (reference sequence). The CDR3 DNA reads TGTGCCAGCAGTTTTGGGACAGGGTCATCCTACGAGCAGTACTTC. This translates into CASSFGTGSSYEQYF.

The table lists this clone with a count of one. V usage is TRBV6-5 and J usage is TRBJ2-7, with 7 bases aligning to TRBD1. The CDR3 totals 15 residues. Trimming cost V 4 bases and J 2 bases; bases outside gene matches: 8. Germline-derived CDR1 and CDR2 are MNHEY and SVGAGI. CDR3 sequence reads: CASSSQTGPPYEQYF. The CDR3, as DNA: TGTGCCAGCAGTTCGCAGACAGGGCCCCCCTACGAGCAGTACTTC.

V and J are TRBV6-1 and TRBJ1-5; 9 nucleotides match TRBD1. The CDR3 is 20 residues long. With 3 bases clipped from V and 0 bases from J, the junction kept 15 bases outside the gene matches. The germline V gene has CDR1 MNHNS and CDR2 SASEGT. The CDR3 reads CASSEVPGQGMIISNQPQHF. CDR3 bases: TGTGCCAGCAGTGAGGTCCCGGGACAGGGAATGATAATTAGCAATCAGCCCCAGCATTTT.

The CDR3 DNA is TGTGCCAGCGGGGACTTTGGAGGCAATCAGCCCCAGCATTTT. Translating gives CASGDFGGNQPQHF. V gene TRBV6-6 combines with J gene TRBJ1-5, with a tentative D call TRBD1 (5 bases). Germline assignment: CDR1 MNHNY and CDR2 SVGAGI (reference sequence). V was cut by 8 bases and J by 2 bases, with 13 bases left in between. The CDR3 length is 14 residues.

As to this clone: This sample includes further DNA sequences coding for the same CDR3. V usage is TRBV10-3 and J usage is TRBJ2-7, with 13 nucleotides matching TRBD2. Germline V lookup: CDR1 ENHRY, CDR2 SYGVKD. Losses at the gene ends were 6 bases for V and 3 bases for J; bases not matched to a gene: 2. The CDR3 runs 14 residues. The CDR3 DNA sequence: TGTGCCATCAGCGGACTAGCGGGAGTCTACGAGCAGTACTTC. This encodes CAISGLAGVYEQYF.

The rearrangement uses TRBV27 and TRBJ1-3; D gene ambiguous. V was trimmed by 6 bases and J by 4 bases, leaving 19 bases between them. Per germline, CDR1 MNHEY and CDR2 SMNVEV (reference sequence). This CDR3 is built from 16 residues. The CDR3 sequence is CASSRLTSVRGNTIYF. The CDR3 DNA sequence: TGTGCCAGCAGCCGCCTCACATCGGTACGGGGAAACACCATATATTTT.

The chain recombines TRBV7-2 with TRBJ1-1, with D possibly matching TRBD1 (6 bases). V dropped 2 bases and J dropped 3 bases, with 16 bases sitting between them. CDR3 length: 16 residues. Germline V gene sequence: CDR1 SGHTA, CDR2 FQGNSA. The CDR3 region is CASSLFGGQGDTEAFF. The CDR3 region has the DNA TGTGCCAGCAGCTTATTCGGGGGGCAGGGCGACACTGAAGCTTTCTTT.

The rearrangement uses TRBV4-1 and TRBJ2-6; D is undetermined. Trimming took off 3 bases at V and 1 base at J, with 10 bases between the two ends. Germline V CDR1 and CDR2: MGHRA, YSYEKL. There are 16 residues in the CDR3. The CDR3 spells CASSHETYSGANVLTF. CDR3 coding DNA: TGCGCCAGCAGCCACGAGACGTATTCTGGGGCCAACGTCCTGACTTTC.

The chain has TRBV15 and TRBJ1-1, with D unresolved. Trimming took 1 base from V and 1 from J, leaving 4 bases between them. The CDR3 contains 13 residues. CDR1 is LNHNV and CDR2 is YYDKDF in the germline V gene (reference sequence). CDR3 loop: CATSRGSNTEAFF. The DNA of the CDR3 is TGTGCCACCAGCAGAGGATCGAACACTGAAGCTTTCTTT.

Note on this clone: Other DNA sequences from this sample encode an identical CDR3 as well. This sequence joins TRBV7-9 and TRBJ1-1; D uncertain. Germline assignment: CDR1 SEHNR and CDR2 FQNEAQ (reference sequence). The CDR3 runs 14 residues. V was trimmed by 3 bases and J by 0 bases, leaving 8 bases between them. The CDR3 here is CASSLGGVNTEAFF. For the CDR3, the DNA is TGTGCCAGCAGCTTGGGTGGGGTGAACACTGAAGCTTTCTTT.

The chain couples TRBV11-2 to TRBJ1-2; TRBD1 aligns across 7 bases. Germline CDR1 reads SGHAT; CDR2 reads FQNNGV. The CDR3 is 16 amino acids. After removal of 0 bases from V and 2 bases from J, the junction contained 6 bases not matched to a gene. The CDR3 region is CASSLDPSGQNYGYTF. The CDR3 DNA sequence: TGTGCCAGCAGCTTAGATCCATCGGGACAGAACTATGGCTACACCTTC.

The V gene is TRBV7-3, the J gene TRBJ2-7, with 7 bases matching TRBD1. CDR1 is SGHTA, CDR2 FQGTGA, per germline. The CDR3 length is 14 residues. The V gene end was trimmed by 2 bases and the J gene end by 4 bases; junction bases not matched to a gene: 5. CDR3 DNA: TGTGCCAGCAGCTTAGGTACAGGGGCGTACGAGCAGTACTTC. Translation gives CASSLGTGAYEQYF.

This chain connects TRBV6-6 to TRBJ1-1; D is unresolved. The CDR3 spans 14 residues. Trimming stripped 0 bases from V and 5 bases from J, with 10 bases between. The germline V gene has CDR1 MNHNY and CDR2 SVGAGI (reference sequence). The CDR3 nucleotides are TGTGCCAGCAGTTACTCGAGTGGTGGGACTGAAGCTTTCTTT. This gives the protein CASSYSSGGTEAFF.

V and J are TRBV29-1 and TRBJ2-2; TRBD2 agrees at 7 bases. V was clipped by 6 bases and J by 4 bases; unmatched bases: 5. The CDR3 extends over 13 amino acids. The germline CDR1 and CDR2 sequences are SQVTM and ANQGSEA. The CDR3 loop reads CSVRREGTGELFF. The DNA of the CDR3 is TGCAGCGTAAGAAGGGAGGGCACCGGGGAGCTGTTTTTT.

The V gene is TRBV5-8, the J gene TRBJ2-7, with 7 bases that match TRBD2. CDR1 SGHTS and CDR2 YDEGEE come from the germline V gene. Trimming removed 4 bases from V and 2 bases from J; junction bases left unmatched: 9. The CDR3 consists of 15 residues. The chain's CDR3 is CASSVAGGVTYEQYF. CDR3 DNA sequence: TGTGCCAGCAGCGTAGCTGGGGGGGTCACCTACGAGCAGTACTTC.

V is TRBV11-2 and J is TRBJ1-2; 9 bases are shared with TRBD1. Germline V gives CDR1 SGHAT, CDR2 FQNNGV. The V and J ends lost 7 bases and 5 bases, in that order; junction bases with no gene match: 8. The CDR3 covers 14 residues. The CDR3 DNA follows: TGTGCCAGCACCGGGGACAGGGCAGGATATGGCTACACCTTC. It codes for CASTGDRAGYGYTF.

The chain carries TRBV7-9 and TRBJ1-2; unclear D gene. CDR3 size: 13 residues. Trimming took off 2 bases at V and 6 bases at J, with 10 bases between the two ends. Germline CDR1 SEHNR, CDR2 FQNEAQ (reference sequence). The CDR3 DNA reads as TGTGCCAGCAGCTTAACTCAAAGGGATGGCTACACCTTC. Protein product: CASSLTQRDGYTF.

The chain links TRBV7-9 to TRBJ2-7, with D uncertain. The CDR3 runs 15 residues. The V end lost 7 bases, the J end lost 3 bases, and 19 bases lay between the germline ends. The V gene's germline CDR1 is SEHNR and CDR2 FQNEAQ (reference sequence). CDR3 sequence: CASTHSLVRDYEQYF. The CDR3 DNA reads as TGTGCCAGCACTCATTCTCTGGTAAGGGACTACGAGCAGTACTTC.

The rearrangement links TRBV9 to TRBJ1-2; D perhaps matches TRBD1 (6 bases). CDR1 and CDR2 (germline): SGDLS, YYNGEE. V lost 0 bases and J lost 8, with 8 bases in between. The length of the CDR3 is 12 residues. The CDR3 sequence: CASSVEGVGYTF. The DNA for the CDR3 is TGTGCCAGCAGCGTAGAGGGGGTAGGCTACACCTTC.

The chain employs TRBV27 and TRBJ1-2; possible D gene TRBD1, 5 bases. The CDR3 sequence is 17 residues long. Germline V CDR1 and CDR2: MNHEY, SMNVEV (reference sequence). Trimming shortened V by 8 bases and J by 0 bases, and 22 bases separated the two germline ends. CDR3 amino acids: CASGRGGRVGSNYGYTF. CDR3 in DNA: TGTGCCAGCGGGCGGGGTGGCAGGGTGGGGTCTAACTATGGCTACACCTTC.

V and J are TRBV6-9 and TRBJ1-1; D is unresolved. The V end was cut by 0 bases, the J end by 7 bases, with 0 bases between. The CDR3 contains 10 residues. Per germline, CDR1 MNHGY and CDR2 SVAAGI. CDR3 in DNA: TGTGCCAGCAGTTATTCTGAAGCTTTCTTT. Its protein is CASSYSEAFF.